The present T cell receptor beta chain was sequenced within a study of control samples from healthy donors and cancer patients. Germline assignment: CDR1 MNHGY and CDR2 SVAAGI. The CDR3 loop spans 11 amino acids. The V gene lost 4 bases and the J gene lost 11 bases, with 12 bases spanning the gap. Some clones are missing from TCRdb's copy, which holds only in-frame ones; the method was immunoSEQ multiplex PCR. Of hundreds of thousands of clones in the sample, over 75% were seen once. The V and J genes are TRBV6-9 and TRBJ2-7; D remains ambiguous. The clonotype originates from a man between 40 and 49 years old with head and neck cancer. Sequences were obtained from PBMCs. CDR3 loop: CASSSDLPEYF. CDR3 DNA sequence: TGTGCCAGCAGTTCCGACCTGCCGGAGTACTTC.